This T cell receptor (beta chain) was recorded in a study of T cells in Graves' hyperthyroidism and ophthalmopathy. V was shortened by 1 base and J by 4 bases, with 7 bases between the two germline ends. The CDR3 runs 13 residues. In germline, CDR1 is LNHNV, CDR2 YYDKDF (reference sequence). Only a few counts were recorded for this clonotype. RNA transcripts yielded amplified TCR beta CDR3 regions. TCR CDR3 underwent first-round RT-PCR with the HTBI primer set. Each CDR3 protein is one row after TCRdb ran MiXCR on the multiplex PCR reads. Of hundreds of thousands of distinct CDR3 sequences in the sample, roughly 15% were seen once.

Sequencing was done on a sample of blood. This rearrangement joins TRBV15 to TRBJ2-5; D remains ambiguous. This receptor was taken from a woman in her forties with Graves' ophthalmopathy. CDR3 loop: CATSRAPSETQYF. The DNA for the CDR3 is TGTGCCACCAGCAGAGCGCCTTCAGAGACCCAGTACTTC. The variable domain in full, completed from reference TRBV15 and TRBJ2-5, reads DAMVIQNPRYQVTQFGKPVTLSCSQTLNHNVMYWYQQKSSQAPKLLFHYYDKDFNNEADTPDNFQSRRPNTSFCFLDIRSPGLGDTAMYLCATSRAPSETQYFGPGTRLLVL.